Shown below are 29 T cell receptor beta chains from a single sample sequenced in a study of CD8+ T cells in alopecia areata. Sequencing relied on a cDNA template that was reverse transcribed from extracted RNA. Sequencing used immunoSEQ multiplex PCR; TCRdb keeps in-frame clones, though not all of them. The sample includes about 140,000 clones, 62% seen only once; the top ten take roughly a third. The source material was CD8+ T cells sorted from blood. The receptors come from a human donor in good health.

The chain couples TRBV9 to TRBJ2-3; D is unclear. The V end lost 0 bases, the J end lost 2 bases, and 7 bases lay between the germline ends. Per germline, CDR1 SGDLS and CDR2 YYNGEE. The CDR3 has 14 amino acids. The CDR3 region has the DNA TGTGCCAGCAGCGTAGTCGGACCCACAGATACGCAGTATTTT. Translated: CASSVVGPTDTQYF.

CDR3 DNA sequence: TGTGCCTGGGCCGGGGTTACAGGACAGGGGGCATCCTACGAGCAGTACTTC. Amino acid sequence: CAWAGVTGQGASYEQYF. This chain connects TRBV30 to TRBJ2-7, with TRBD1 identical over 11 bases. With 5 bases clipped from V and 1 base from J, the junction kept 13 bases outside the gene matches. CDR3 size: 17 residues. Germline V lookup: CDR1 GTSNPN, CDR2 SVGIG (reference sequence).

The sample holds a few counts of this clone. J is TRBJ2-1 and V is TRBV29-1; 9 bases align to TRBD2. V was pared by 5 bases and J by 2 bases, with 4 bases of the junction left unmatched. This CDR3 is built from 14 residues. CDR1 and CDR2 from the germline V gene are SQVTM and ANQGSEA. The DNA of the CDR3 is TGCAGCGTTCGGCCTAGCGGGGCCTACAATGAGCAGTTCTTC. Its protein product is CSVRPSGAYNEQFF.

V and J are TRBV6-1 and TRBJ2-7, with 12 bases identical to TRBD1. V lost 2 bases, J lost 3 bases, and 5 bases stayed unmatched. From germline, CDR1 is MNHNS and CDR2 SASEGT. There are 16 residues in the CDR3. This chain's CDR3 is CASSESGTGGFYEQYF. The CDR3 DNA reads TGTGCCAGCAGTGAAAGCGGGACAGGGGGCTTCTACGAGCAGTACTTC.

The V and J genes are TRBV30 and TRBJ2-2, with D possibly matching TRBD1 (6 bases). The germline CDR1 and CDR2 sequences are GTSNPN and SVGIG (reference sequence). This CDR3 comprises 14 residues. V was clipped by 5 bases and J by 1 base, with 11 bases between them. CDR3 region: CAWDGTRNTGELFF. The DNA of the CDR3 is TGTGCCTGGGACGGGACAAGGAACACCGGGGAGCTGTTTTTT. Using reference TRBV30 and TRBJ2-2 for the parts outside the CDR3, the full variable domain is SQTIHQWPATLVQPVGSPLSLECTVEGTSNPNLYWYRQAAGRGLQLLFYSVGIGQISSEVPQNLSASRPQDRQFILSSKKLLLSDSGFYLCAWDGTRNTGELFFGEGSRLTVL.

The chain carries TRBV29-1 and TRBJ2-1, with 8 bases identical to TRBD2. With V trimmed by 2 bases and J by 8 bases, 11 bases remained unmatched. The CDR3 totals 15 residues. CDR1 and CDR2 (germline): SQVTM, ANQGSEA. CDR3 coding DNA: TGCAGCGTTGAAACCGGGACTAGTAATATGGATGAGCAGTTCTTC. This gives the protein CSVETGTSNMDEQFF.

The chain uses TRBV29-1 and TRBJ1-1; D is unresolved. This CDR3 has 12 residues. Germline lookup yields CDR1 SQVTM and CDR2 ANQGSEA. V was pared by 2 bases and J by 5 bases, with 9 bases between. CDR3 protein: CSVERRTTEAFF. The CDR3 DNA follows: TGCAGCGTTGAAAGGAGAACTACTGAAGCTTTCTTT.

This clone was counted only a few times. The chain uses TRBV28 and TRBJ2-2; no reliable D call. CDR1 is MDHEN, CDR2 SYDVKM, per germline. Trimming stripped 3 bases from V and 7 bases from J, with 6 bases between. The CDR3 is 12 amino acids. CDR3 region: CASSLGSGELFF. In DNA form, the CDR3 reads TGTGCCAGCAGTTTGGGCAGCGGGGAGCTGTTTTTT.

The chain uses TRBV6-1 and TRBJ1-5; maybe TRBD1 (6 bases). This CDR3 spans 15 amino acids. Trimming cost V 7 bases and J 5 bases, with 18 bases left between them. The germline V gene encodes CDR1 MNHNS and CDR2 SASEGT. CDR3 DNA sequence: TGTGCCAGCACCTTAGCCAGGGGAGGATATCAGCCCCAGCATTTT. Its protein product is CASTLARGGYQPQHF.

The V and J genes are TRBV30 and TRBJ1-1; 9 bases map to TRBD1. CDR3 length: 15 amino acids. Germline-derived CDR1 and CDR2 are GTSNPN and SVGIG (reference sequence). V lost 3 bases and J lost 6; bases outside the gene matches: 11. CDR3 residues: CAWRPPDRGMAEAFF. The DNA for the CDR3 is TGTGCCTGGAGACCCCCGGACAGGGGAATGGCTGAAGCTTTCTTT.

This sequence joins TRBV29-1 and TRBJ1-1; D is ambiguous. Germline V CDR1 and CDR2: SQVTM, ANQGSEA. V lost 4 bases and J 6 bases, leaving 6 bases between the germline ends. The CDR3 has 10 residues. The DNA for the CDR3 is TGCAGCGTTGTTAGTCCTGAAGCTTTCTTT. Amino acids: CSVVSPEAFF. The full variable domain, completed using reference TRBV29-1 and TRBJ1-1, is SAVISQKPSRDICQRGTSLTIQCQVDSQVTMMFWYRQQPGQSLTLIATANQGSEATYESGFVIDKFPISRPNLTFSTLTVSNMSPEDSSIYLCSVVSPEAFFGQGTRLTVV.

The CDR3 here is CASSLAGGYGYTF. The CDR3 nucleotides read TGTGCCAGCAGCTTAGCCGGGGGATATGGCTACACCTTC. The chain links TRBV7-9 to TRBJ1-2; perhaps TRBD1 as D (5 bases). Looked up from germline, CDR1 is SEHNR and CDR2 is FQNEAQ (reference sequence). The CDR3 spans 13 residues. Trimming cost V 0 bases and J 5 bases, with 7 bases left between them. The whole variable domain, filled in from reference TRBV7-9 and TRBJ1-2, reads DTGVSQNPRHKITKRGQNVTFRCDPISEHNRLYWYRQTLGQGPEFLTYFQNEAQLEKSRLLSDRFSAERPKGSFSTLEIQRTEQGDSAMYLCASSLAGGYGYTFGSGTRLTVV.

The rearrangement uses TRBV27 and TRBJ2-3; TRBD2 matches 10 bases. The V and J ends lost 3 bases and 1 base, in that order; junction bases with no gene match: 7. The CDR3 is 17 residues long. Germline CDR1 reads MNHEY; CDR2 reads SMNVEV (reference sequence). CDR3 bases: TGTGCCAGCAGTTTTTCCCTAGCGGGAGCGGGCACAGATACGCAGTATTTT. It codes for CASSFSLAGAGTDTQYF.

This clone was observed a handful of times. V gene TRBV29-1 combines with J gene TRBJ2-7; the match to TRBD2 covers 8 bases. From germline, CDR1 is SQVTM and CDR2 ANQGSEA. This CDR3 spans 13 amino acids. J lost 6 bases, V lost 7 bases, and 11 bases had no gene match. The CDR3 nucleotides are TGCAGCGCCACCTTAGCGGGGTACGTCGAGCAGTACTTC. Translating gives CSATLAGYVEQYF.

The rearrangement links TRBV2 to TRBJ1-2; 7 positions agree with TRBD1. The V gene's germline CDR1 is SNHLY and CDR2 FYNNEI. The CDR3 covers 14 residues. The trim removed 6 bases at V and 3 bases at J, leaving 7 bases unmatched. The CDR3 bases are TGTGCCAGCAGGGAGGACAGGTCGGACTATGGCTACACCTTC. It encodes CASREDRSDYGYTF.

V gene TRBV28 combines with J gene TRBJ2-1; TRBD2 agrees at 9 bases. The CDR3 is 14 amino acids. With 6 bases clipped from V and 10 bases from J, the junction kept 10 bases outside the gene matches. Germline V gives CDR1 MDHEN, CDR2 SYDVKM. For the CDR3, the DNA is TGTGCCAGCAGGGGTAGCGGGAGACCTAGGGAGCAGTTCTTC. Protein product: CASRGSGRPREQFF.

This clone occurred once. The chain is built from TRBV27 and TRBJ2-1; 8 bases map to TRBD2. J lost 3 bases, V lost 0 bases, and 4 bases had no gene match. The CDR3 consists of 16 residues. CDR1 is MNHEY and CDR2 is SMNVEV in the germline V gene (reference sequence). The CDR3 bases are TGTGCCAGCAGTTTATCCCCCGGGAGGGTCTACAATGAGCAGTTCTTC. This encodes CASSLSPGRVYNEQFF.

The chain is built from TRBV18 and TRBJ2-3; D perhaps matches TRBD2 (5 bases). The CDR3 has 16 amino acids. V was shortened by 6 bases and J by 4 bases, with 20 bases between the two germline ends. Germline assignment: CDR1 KGHSH and CDR2 LQKENI. The CDR3 DNA reads as TGTGCCAGCTCTCCCCAACTAGTCCGGCTGGCAGATACGCAGTATTTT. It translates to CASSPQLVRLADTQYF.

The V gene is TRBV6-5, the J gene TRBJ2-5; the D is unclear. Germline loops: CDR1 MNHEY, CDR2 SVGAGI. The length of the CDR3 is 14 residues. V was shortened by 7 bases and J by 1 base, with 13 bases between the two germline ends. This chain's CDR3 is CASTSAHSQETQYF. CDR3 in DNA: TGTGCCAGCACCTCCGCCCATAGCCAAGAGACCCAGTACTTC.

The chain employs TRBV4-1 and TRBJ2-7; 8 bases match TRBD2. This CDR3 is 16 amino acids long. The germline V gene encodes CDR1 MGHRA and CDR2 YSYEKL. Trimming took 0 bases from V and 5 from J; bases not matched to a gene: 9. The CDR3 bases are TGCGCCAGCAGCCAAGAGCGGACTAGCAGTTTGGACGAGCAGTACTTC. This gives the protein CASSQERTSSLDEQYF.

This clone was recorded once. The V gene is TRBV7-8, the J gene TRBJ2-1; TRBD1 might be the D (6 bases). Trimming stripped 5 bases from V and 4 bases from J, with 12 bases between. The CDR3 is 14 residues long. Germline-derived CDR1 and CDR2 are SGHVS and FQNEAQ. The CDR3 sequence: CASSPSQGYNEQFF. The CDR3 nucleotides are TGTGCCAGCAGCCCCTCCCAGGGGTACAATGAGCAGTTCTTC. The whole variable domain, filled in from reference TRBV7-8 and TRBJ2-1, reads GAGVSQSPRYKVAKRGQDVALRCDPISGHVSLFWYQQALGQGPEFLTYFQNEAQLDKSGLPSDRFFAERPEGSVSTLKIQRTQQEDSAVYLCASSPSQGYNEQFFGPGTRLTVL.

The chain couples TRBV7-3 to TRBJ2-7; 12 bases match TRBD1. This CDR3 contains 14 residues. J gave up 5 bases and V 5 bases, and 4 bases lay outside the gene matches. CDR1 and CDR2 from the germline V gene are SGHTA and FQGTGA. CDR3 amino acids: CASSPGTGGDEQYF. CDR3 nucleotide sequence: TGTGCCAGCAGCCCAGGGACAGGGGGCGACGAGCAGTACTTC. Using reference TRBV7-3 and TRBJ2-7 for the parts outside the CDR3, the full variable domain is GAGVSQTPSNKVTEKGKYVELRCDPISGHTALYWYRQSLGQGPEFLIYFQGTGAADDSGLPNDRFFAVRPEGSVSTLKIQRTERGDSAVYLCASSPGTGGDEQYFGPGTRLTVT.

V usage is TRBV11-2 and J usage is TRBJ1-1, with 8 bases that match TRBD1. Per germline, CDR1 SGHAT and CDR2 FQNNGV. V lost 5 bases and J lost 1; bases outside the gene matches: 6. The CDR3 spans 15 residues. The CDR3 sequence: CASSLSGQGNTEAFF. CDR3 bases: TGTGCCAGCAGCCTCTCTGGACAGGGGAACACTGAAGCTTTCTTT.

This CDR3 reads CASSLVRGESPQETQYF. In DNA form, the CDR3 reads TGTGCCAGCAGCTTAGTCCGGGGAGAGTCGCCCCAAGAGACCCAGTACTTC. V and J are TRBV11-2 and TRBJ2-5; tentatively, D is TRBD2 (5 bases). CDR1 is SGHAT, CDR2 FQNNGV, per germline. This CDR3 is 17 amino acids long. Trimming took 1 base from V and 1 from J, leaving 16 bases between them.

This chain joins TRBV11-2 and TRBJ2-7; D gene uncertain. This CDR3 is 14 amino acids long. CDR1 SGHAT and CDR2 FQNNGV come from the germline V gene. The V and J ends lost 6 bases and 5 bases respectively, with 17 bases between them. CDR3 in amino acids: CASSPTRYFNEQYF. In DNA, the CDR3 is TGTGCCAGCAGTCCCACCCGATACTTTAACGAGCAGTACTTC.

V gene TRBV7-9 combines with J gene TRBJ1-1; tentative D call: TRBD1 (5 bases). Germline V gene sequence: CDR1 SEHNR, CDR2 FQNEAQ (reference sequence). Between the trimmed V and J ends, which lost 3 bases and 6 bases, there was a span of 8 bases. The CDR3 runs to 12 residues. CDR3: CASSFLGPEAFF. The CDR3 DNA sequence: TGTGCCAGCAGCTTTCTGGGACCTGAAGCTTTCTTT.

A few counts support this clone. V and J are TRBV5-1 and TRBJ2-7; TRBD2 might be the D (5 bases). The CDR3 contains 14 residues. V lost 3 bases and J 3 bases, leaving 13 bases between the germline ends. Germline V gives CDR1 SGHRS, CDR2 YFSETQ. In DNA, the CDR3 is TGCGCCAGCAGCTATCCCGGGGTGAACTACGAGCAGTACTTC. This gives the protein CASSYPGVNYEQYF.

Remarks on this clone: In the same sample, other DNA sequences code for this CDR3. The chain couples TRBV4-1 to TRBJ1-5, with unresolved D. The V gene lost 1 base and the J gene lost 6 bases, with 7 bases spanning the gap. Germline V gives CDR1 MGHRA, CDR2 YSYEKL. There are 13 residues in the CDR3. Here the CDR3 reads CASSQAVGQPQHF. CDR3 nucleotides: TGCGCCAGCAGCCAAGCGGTTGGTCAGCCCCAGCATTTT.

This chain connects TRBV9 to TRBJ1-4, with TRBD1 as a possible D gene (5 bases). V was shortened by 4 bases and J by 4 bases, with 14 bases between the two germline ends. The V gene's germline CDR1 is SGDLS and CDR2 YYNGEE. The CDR3 loop spans 15 amino acids. CDR3 DNA: TGTGCCAGCAGCTTGCAGGGTCGGAATAATGAAAAACTGTTTTTT. Translated: CASSLQGRNNEKLFF.